Listed below are T cell receptor beta chains from one sample, sequenced in a study of blood T cell repertoires in COVID-19. Sequenced by immunoSEQ multiplex PCR; TCRdb stores in-frame clones only, minus some. The sample lists 220,000 or so clones, approximately 81% occurring once. Input material: peripheral blood. The origin of the receptors is a woman aged 55-69 years who had recovered from COVID-19. The CDR3 runs from the conserved cysteine through the conserved F or W. A D gene is named only where the DNA matches it firmly.

CDR3 protein	V gene	J gene	CDR3 length	D gene
CASSLVRRGPYNEQFF	TRBV7-9	TRBJ2-1	16	NA
CAISESNSEQYF	TRBV10-3	TRBJ2-7	12	NA
CASSLAGGAGEAFF	TRBV7-8	TRBJ1-1	14	TRBD1
CAWTQGVRSYEQYF	TRBV30	TRBJ2-7	14	TRBD1
CASSLAVGTGGGYTF	TRBV5-1	TRBJ1-2	15	TRBD1
CASSSTTNNEQFF	TRBV18	TRBJ2-1	13	NA
CASSSLPDRLPYEQYF	TRBV7-8	TRBJ2-7	16	TRBD1
CASSSPFYEQYF	TRBV6-6	TRBJ2-7	12	NA
CASSPRQDRNYGYTF	TRBV6-5	TRBJ1-2	15	NA
CASSIGSSLDNEQFF	TRBV19	TRBJ2-1	15	NA
CASSVDGTSGYEQYF	TRBV9	TRBJ2-7	15	TRBD2
CASSPGHHNSPLHF	TRBV7-6	TRBJ1-6	14	NA
CASSPGQQMNTEAFF	TRBV19	TRBJ1-1	15	NA
CASGQAAEEKLFF	TRBV12-3/TRBV12-4	TRBJ1-4	13	NA
CASSNRGLWGYTF	TRBV21-1	TRBJ1-2	13	NA
CASSDRGSGQPQHF	TRBV2	TRBJ1-5	14	TRBD1
CAWSKTDSEKLFF	TRBV30	TRBJ1-4	13	NA
CASSLVRPARPYEQYF	TRBV11-3	TRBJ2-7	16	NA
CASSSRQGGPGELFF	TRBV27	TRBJ2-2	15	NA
CASSSRSDTQYF	TRBV7-2	TRBJ2-3	12	NA
CASSSVETQYF	TRBV7-9	TRBJ2-5	11	NA
CASRESGLAYTDTQYF	TRBV6-4	TRBJ2-3	16	NA
CASSKWDRGFFSYEQYF	TRBV21-1	TRBJ2-7	17	NA
CASSRPNQPQHF	TRBV19	TRBJ1-5	12	NA
CASRPGLYSYNEQFF	TRBV6-5	TRBJ2-1	15	TRBD2
CATSPSRTGVYEQFF	TRBV15	TRBJ2-1	15	TRBD1
CASSLGVRQPNSPLHF	TRBV5-1	TRBJ1-6	16	NA